This T cell receptor beta chain is drawn from a study of shared clonotypes between healthy human individuals. Original data processing: Filtering differed since immunoSEQ provided only junctions, with no quality scores. The data were produced by immunoSEQ multiplex PCR, yet TCRdb's version contains in-frame clones alone and is incomplete. V and J calls and clone size are given by that table; D and trimming were obtained from the DNA. The sample has under 85,000 clones, over 55% seen once. The CDR3 is made up of 11 amino acids. Germline CDR1 is SGHRS and CDR2 is YFSETQ. Trimming cost V 3 bases and J 9 bases, with 7 bases left between them. This clone was seen a single time.

This chain uses TRBV5-1 with TRBJ2-1; D gene ambiguous. The TCR originated in a man aged 25 to 40 in good health. Sequenced input: memory CD8+ T cells sorted from blood. Subset indicated: CD45RO+ cells pooled with CCR7-negative TemRA cells. CDR3 sequence reads: CASSSGGEQFF. The CDR3 DNA is TGCGCCAGCAGCTCCGGTGGTGAGCAGTTCTTC.